This T cell receptor (beta chain) was found in a study of response to subunit inactivated influenza vaccine. The CDR3 contains 17 residues. There are many counts of this clonotype. The antigen remains unidentified. MiXCR was run by TCRdb on the RT-PCR reads, yielding one entry per CDR3 protein. Of some 500,000 distinct CDR3 sequences detected, 10% to 15% appear once; the ten largest clones hold about 12%. Study outcomes and limitations: The authors put forward the suggestion that each seasonal influenza vaccination may bring in only a limited number of new T cells.

This sequence originates from a man aged 50 to 59 who received an inactivated influenza vaccine. The gene calls are TRBV21-1 and TRBJ1-6. TRBV21-1 is a pseudogene segment. Sequencing used PBMCs from blood, obtained about 40 days after vaccination. CDR3 protein: CASSKAGTATNNSPLHF. The DNA of the CDR3 is TGTGCCAGCAGCAAAGCGGGGACGGCGACGAATAATTCACCCCTCCACTTT.